This T cell receptor (beta chain) appears in the sequencing data of a study of blood T cell repertoires in COVID-19. Background on the study: Researchers got acute and convalescent COVID-19 samples from the United States, Italy and Spain. PBMCs, B-cell-depleted T cells, or T cells provided the cDNA or gDNA that made up the material.

CDR3 length: 17 residues. The V segment lost 1 base and the J segment 1 base; nucleotides outside the gene matches: 6. Germline-derived CDR1 and CDR2 are MGHRA and YSYEKL. Original processing notes: Quantification of nucleated cells was approximated via reference gene primer amplification. Sequencing was performed with immunoSEQ multiplex PCR; in TCRdb, only in-frame clones are kept and a portion is missing. V, J and clone size are those of that table, while D and trimming were read from the DNA. In the table there are about 130,000 clones, approximately 84% of which are singletons. Material: peripheral blood. The chain combines TRBV4-1 with TRBJ2-3, with TRBD2 identical over 9 bases. The TCR originated in a human donor in a cohort sampled during active COVID-19. As DNA, the CDR3 is TGCGCCAGCAGCCAAGGGCTAGCGGGGAAGCGCACAGATACGCAGTATTTT. Translated, it gives CASSQGLAGKRTDTQYF.